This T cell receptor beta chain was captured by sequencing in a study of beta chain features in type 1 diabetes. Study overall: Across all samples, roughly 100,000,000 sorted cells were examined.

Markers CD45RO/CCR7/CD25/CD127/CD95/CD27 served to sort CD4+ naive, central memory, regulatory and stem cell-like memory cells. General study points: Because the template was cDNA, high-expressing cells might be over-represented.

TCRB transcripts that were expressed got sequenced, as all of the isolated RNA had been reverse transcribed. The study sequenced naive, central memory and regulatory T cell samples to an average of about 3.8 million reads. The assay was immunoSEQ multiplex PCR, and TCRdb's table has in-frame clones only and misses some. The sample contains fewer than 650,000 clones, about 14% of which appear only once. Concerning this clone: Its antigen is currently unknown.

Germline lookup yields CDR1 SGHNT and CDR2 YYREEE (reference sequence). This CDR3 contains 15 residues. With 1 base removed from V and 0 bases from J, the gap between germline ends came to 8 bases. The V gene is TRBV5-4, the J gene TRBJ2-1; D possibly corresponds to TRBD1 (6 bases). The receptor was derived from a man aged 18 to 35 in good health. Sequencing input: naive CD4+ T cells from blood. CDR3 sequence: CASSLRGSSYNEQFF. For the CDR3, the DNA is TGTGCCAGCAGCTTGAGGGGGAGCTCCTACAATGAGCAGTTCTTC.